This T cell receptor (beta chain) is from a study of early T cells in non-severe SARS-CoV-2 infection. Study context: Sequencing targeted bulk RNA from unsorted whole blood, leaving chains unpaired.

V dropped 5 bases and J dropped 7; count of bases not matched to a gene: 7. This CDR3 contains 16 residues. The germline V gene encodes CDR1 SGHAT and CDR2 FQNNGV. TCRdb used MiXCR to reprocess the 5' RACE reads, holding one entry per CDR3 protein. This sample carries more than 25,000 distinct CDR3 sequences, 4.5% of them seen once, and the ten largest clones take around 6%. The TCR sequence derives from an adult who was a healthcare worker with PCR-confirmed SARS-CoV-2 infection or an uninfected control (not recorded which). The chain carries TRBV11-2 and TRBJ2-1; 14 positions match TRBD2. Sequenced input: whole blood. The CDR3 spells CASSPPGLAGANEQFF. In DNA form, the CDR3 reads TGTGCCAGCAGCCCGCCGGGACTAGCGGGAGCTAATGAGCAGTTCTTC.